Listed below are T cell receptor beta chains from one sample, sequenced in a study of T cells in Graves' hyperthyroidism and ophthalmopathy. TCRdb reprocessed the multiplex PCR reads via MiXCR and lists one record per CDR3 protein. This sample has 550,000 to 800,000 distinct CDR3 sequences, with around a sixth found just once. What was sequenced was blood. These receptors came from a man between 45 and 60 years old with Graves' hyperthyroidism. Each CDR3 is given with its conserved first and last residue. The D gene is left open where the match is weak. Size is stated for part of the rows, as once, few or many counts, or as a class when the clone is expanded.

v_gene	j_gene	abundance	d_gene	CDR3nt	CDR3aa
TRBV7-8	TRBJ2-2	many	TRBD2	TGTGCCAGCAGTCGACTAGCGGGAAAGCTGAACACCGGGGAGCTGTTTTTT	CASSRLAGKLNTGELFF
TRBV7-9	TRBJ1-4	few	TRBD1	TGTGCCAGCAGCTATCACCCGGACAGGGGGAAGGAAAAACTGTTTTTT	CASSYHPDRGKEKLFF
TRBV11-1	TRBJ2-5	few	TRBD2	TGTGCCAGCAGCTTTAGGCGGGAGGTCGAAGAGACCCAGTACTTC	CASSFRREVEETQYF
TRBV27	TRBJ1-4	many	-	TGTGCCAGCAGCGTGACAGGCTATGCAACTAATGAAAAACTGTTTTTT	CASSVTGYATNEKLFF
TRBV11-2	TRBJ2-7	many	TRBD1	TGTGCCAGCAGCCCCAAAGACAGGGGGCAATACGAGCAGTACTTC	CASSPKDRGQYEQYF
TRBV28	TRBJ1-2	many	TRBD1	TGTGCCAGCAGTTCCGACAGGGATCCTAACTATGGCTACACCTTC	CASSSDRDPNYGYTF
TRBV5-6	TRBJ1-2	many	-	TGTGCCAGCAGCCTTTCGAGGAACTATGGCTACACCTTC	CASSLSRNYGYTF
TRBV28	TRBJ1-5	many	-	TGTGCCAGCAGTGGGACGGTCAATAGCAATCAGCCCCAGCATTTT	CASSGTVNSNQPQHF
TRBV20-1	TRBJ1-5	-	TRBD1	TGCAGTGTTCAAAGAATGGGACAGGGTAGACAGCCCCAGCATTTT	CSVQRMGQGRQPQHF
TRBV20-1	TRBJ1-5	few	TRBD1	TGCAGTGCCCCACTTGGGACAGGGGTTTATAGCAATCAGCCCCAGCATTTT	CSAPLGTGVYSNQPQHF
TRBV6-9	TRBJ2-3	-	-	TGTGCCAGCAGTTACACGGAAAGGACAGATACGCAGTATTTT	CASSYTERTDTQYF
TRBV27	TRBJ2-1	-	-	TGTGCCAGCAGTTTGTCTCCCCTGGGTGAGCAGTTCTTC	CASSLSPLGEQFF
TRBV9	TRBJ2-1	-	TRBD2	TGTGCCAGCAGCTACGGACTAGCGGGAGCAAATGAGCAGTTCTTC	CASSYGLAGANEQFF
TRBV2	TRBJ1-5	many	TRBD1	TGTGCCAGCAGTGCCTTGACAGGGATCAATCAGCCCCAGCATTTT	CASSALTGINQPQHF
TRBV27	TRBJ2-2	once	TRBD2	TGTGCCAGCAGTTTGACTAGCGGGAGGGTCTCTCGGTGGGAGCTGTTTTTT	CASSLTSGRVSRWELFF
TRBV11-2	TRBJ2-1	few	TRBD2	TGTGCCAGCACTCTAGCGGGAGAGCAGTTCTTC	CASTLAGEQFF
TRBV18	TRBJ2-7	-	TRBD1	TGTGCCAGCTCGATGGACAGGGGCGGGGAGCAGTACTTC	CASSMDRGGEQYF
TRBV7-9	TRBJ2-7	-	TRBD2	TGTGCCAGCAGCTCTAACATACGGGGGGATAGGTCCTACGAGCAGTACTTC	CASSSNIRGDRSYEQYF
TRBV12-3/TRBV12-4	TRBJ1-5	many	-	TGTGCCAGCAGTTTATATATGCAGGGCCAACAGCCCCAGCATTTT	CASSLYMQGQQPQHF
TRBV5-6	TRBJ1-4	-	-	TGTGCCAGCAGCTTGGACGGCTCCTTACTCGAAAAACTGTTTTTT	CASSLDGSLLEKLFF
TRBV2	TRBJ2-6	many	-	TGTGCCAGCAGTGAAAATGCCCGAAGCTCTGGGGCCAACGTCCTGACTTTC	CASSENARSSGANVLTF
TRBV30	TRBJ2-7	many	-	TGTGCCTGGAGTCGAGGGGCCTACGAGCAGTACTTC	CAWSRGAYEQYF
TRBV7-9	TRBJ1-2	many	-	TGTGCCAGCAGTCGGAACAACTATGGCTACACCTTC	CASSRNNYGYTF
TRBV28	TRBJ1-5	many	-	TGTGCCAGCAGTTTAGACGTACCCAGCAATCAGCCCCAGCATTTT	CASSLDVPSNQPQHF
TRBV12-3/TRBV12-4	TRBJ2-2	many	-	TGTGCCAGCAGTACCTCCGGTCTACTGAACACCGGGGAGCTGTTTTTT	CASSTSGLLNTGELFF